This T cell receptor beta chain is from a study of CD8 T cells in Susac syndrome. Study-wide background: Sequenced Susac syndrome patients included 5 or 6 with clinically active disease and fewer than 10 in remission. Study-wide findings and caveats: The Susac syndrome CD4+ T cell repertoires displayed no clonal expansion.

CD8+ and CD4+ T cells circulating in blood were sequenced for TCR beta. Germline lookup yields CDR1 GTSNPN and CDR2 SVGIG (reference sequence). V dropped 2 bases and J dropped 4 bases, with 8 bases sitting between them. This CDR3 comprises 12 residues. Reverse transcription of roughly 0.5 to 1 ug RNA used random hexamers. The authors amplified TCR beta CDR3 across 54 Vbeta and 13 Jbeta using immunoSEQ multiplex PCR. TCRdb re-derived calls from the immunoSEQ multiplex PCR reads in MiXCR, one entry per CDR3 protein. In the table there are under 200,000 distinct CDR3 sequences, around 95% of which are singletons. Of note for this clonotype: Its antigen is unknown.

V gene TRBV30 combines with J gene TRBJ2-5; D is perhaps TRBD1 (6 bases). Sequenced: CD4+ T cells from PBMCs. This TCR was sampled from a human donor with Susac syndrome. The CDR3 region is CAWSNRVETQYF. The CDR3 region has the DNA TGTGCCTGGAGTAACAGGGTAGAGACCCAGTACTTC.